Sequencing of this T cell receptor (beta chain) was carried out in a study of blood T cell repertoires in COVID-19. As for the study in general: Researchers got acute and convalescent COVID-19 samples from the United States, Italy and Spain. Sample material is recorded as cDNA or gDNA derived from T cells, B-cell-depleted T cells, or PBMCs.

The CDR3 runs to 11 residues. Germline V gene data show CDR1 as DFQATT and CDR2 as SNEGSKA (reference sequence). V was shortened by 1 base and J by 3 bases, with 3 bases between the two germline ends. About this clone itself: Different DNA sequences within this sample yield the same CDR3.

In the original analysis: Reference gene primer amplification gave estimated nucleated cell counts. TCRdb's copy holds only in-frame clones and misses some; the assay was immunoSEQ multiplex PCR. From that table come the V and J calls and clone size; the DNA was used to work out D and trimming. Of over 200,000 clones listed, about 90% were seen once; the top ten hold under 2.5%. The V gene is TRBV20-1, the J gene TRBJ1-1, with unresolved D. The clonotype comes from a middle-aged man with active or convalescent COVID-19. The sample consisted of peripheral blood. CDR3 nucleotide sequence: TGCAGTGCTAGAGCGGACACTGAAGCTTTCTTT. Its translation: CSARADTEAFF.